This section outlines one T cell receptor (beta chain) sequence together with its context. The sample comes from a study of blood T cell repertoires in COVID-19. Overall study context: Material from acute and convalescent COVID-19 was sourced from the United States, Italy and Spain.

Per the original data handling: Reference gene primer amplification in the assay estimated nucleated cell counts. Libraries were prepared by immunoSEQ multiplex PCR; TCRdb keeps only in-frame clonotypes and omits some of them. The DNA was the basis for D and trimming; V, J and clone size are from that table. The sample has 200,000 to 300,000 clones; 70% to 90% are singletons. The sequenced material came from peripheral blood. This clonotype was sampled from a man between 18 and 29 years old with active or convalescent COVID-19.

DNA for the CDR3: TGTGCCAGCAGTTTGACAGGGGGTAAGGCCGGGGAGCTGTTTTTT. It codes for CASSLTGGKAGELFF. This chain connects TRBV6-5 to TRBJ2-2; 9 nucleotides match TRBD1. V gave up 4 bases and J gave up 6 bases; unmatched junction bases: 6. The CDR3 runs 15 residues. In germline, CDR1 is MNHEY, CDR2 SVGAGI.